This T cell receptor (beta chain) was identified in a study of cytomegalovirus exposure and HLA in healthy donors. CDR3 length equals 11 residues. The germline CDR1 and CDR2 sequences are SGHAT and FQNNGV. V was clipped by 1 base and J by 6 bases, with 4 bases between them. The study ran its PCR with 60 Vbeta and 13 Jbeta primers. The repertoire was sequenced with immunoSEQ multiplex PCR; TCRdb's copy has only in-frame clones and lacks some. The sample shows fewer than 200,000 clones, around four fifths of them seen only once. This chain joins TRBV11-2 and TRBJ2-7; no clear D. This receptor was obtained from a girl aged 2 to 10 in good health and CMV-seropositive. Sequencing was done on a sample of PBMCs. CDR3 sequence (DNA): TGTGCCAGCAGCTTAGTGAGCGAGCAGTACTTC. It yields the protein CASSLVSEQYF.